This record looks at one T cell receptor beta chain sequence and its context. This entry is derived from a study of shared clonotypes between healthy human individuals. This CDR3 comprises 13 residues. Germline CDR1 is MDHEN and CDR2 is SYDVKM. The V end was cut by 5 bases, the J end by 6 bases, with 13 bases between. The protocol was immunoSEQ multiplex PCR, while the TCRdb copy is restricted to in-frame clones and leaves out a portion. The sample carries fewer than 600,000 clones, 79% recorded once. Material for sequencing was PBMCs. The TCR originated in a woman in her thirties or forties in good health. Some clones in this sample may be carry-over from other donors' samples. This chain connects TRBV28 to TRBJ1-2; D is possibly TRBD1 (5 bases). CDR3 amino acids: CASSPTTVNGYTF. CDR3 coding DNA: TGTGCCAGCAGTCCTACGACAGTAAATGGCTACACCTTC.